The source of this T cell receptor (beta chain) is a study of cytomegalovirus exposure and HLA in healthy donors. Germline CDR1 LNHNV, CDR2 YYDKDF (reference sequence). V shed 2 bases, J shed 5 bases, and the junction held 6 bases outside the gene matches. The CDR3 spans 15 residues. The PCR used 60 Vbeta and 13 Jbeta primers. The protocol was immunoSEQ multiplex PCR, while the TCRdb copy is restricted to in-frame clones and leaves out a portion. Of approximately 89,000 clones in the sample, approximately 65% were seen once. This clone came up a few times. The chain has TRBV15 and TRBJ1-1, with 9 bases fitting TRBD1. This clonotype was obtained from a woman aged 25 to 39 in good health and CMV-seropositive. Material: PBMCs. The CDR3 reads CATSRYTGGQTEAFF. Written as DNA, the CDR3 is TGTGCCACCAGCAGATATACAGGGGGCCAGACTGAAGCTTTCTTT.